Below, 31 T cell receptor beta chains from the same sample are listed, as sequenced in a study of blood T cell repertoires in COVID-19. TCRdb's table, derived via immunoSEQ multiplex PCR, lists solely in-frame clones and lacks some. This table holds about 260,000 clones, 88% found once. The specimen sequenced was PBMCs or T cells enriched from blood (not recorded which). These TCRs come from a woman aged 50 to 65 who had recovered from COVID-19.

The chain recombines TRBV19 with TRBJ1-2; TRBD1 matches 7 bases. This CDR3 has 14 amino acids. V shed 6 bases and J 2 bases; nucleotides not matched to a gene: 6. Germline CDR1 is LNHDA and CDR2 is SQIVND (reference sequence). The CDR3 protein is CASRKGGANYGYTF. CDR3 nucleotide sequence: TGTGCCAGTAGGAAAGGGGGCGCGAACTATGGCTACACCTTC.

The chain links TRBV9 to TRBJ2-6; D ambiguous. The germline CDR1 and CDR2 sequences are SGDLS and YYNGEE. V was trimmed by 3 bases and J by 0 bases, leaving 7 bases between them. This CDR3 comprises 15 residues. The CDR3 region has the DNA TGTGCCAGCAGCGGGCGGAGCTCTGGGGCCAACGTCCTGACTTTC. This codes for CASSGRSSGANVLTF.

The rearrangement joins TRBV3-1 (or the pseudogene TRBV3-2) to TRBJ1-2, with D maybe TRBD1 (5 bases). Between the trimmed V and J ends, which lost 6 bases and 4 bases, there was a span of 18 bases. The CDR3 has 15 residues. The germline V gene has CDR1 LGHDT and CDR2 YNNKEL (reference sequence). As DNA, the CDR3 is TGTGCCAGCAGTTACACGATTGACAGTTTCTATGGCTACACCTTC. This sequence encodes CASSYTIDSFYGYTF.

For this clone: Other DNA sequences in the sample encode the same CDR3. J is TRBJ1-1 and V is TRBV19; tentatively, D is TRBD1 (5 bases). CDR1 and CDR2 from the germline V gene are LNHDA and SQIVND (reference sequence). This CDR3 region has 15 residues. V was clipped by 3 bases and J by 1 base, with 12 bases between them. The CDR3 nucleotides are TGTGCCAGTAGTATTGGGGGAGGCCCGAACACTGAAGCTTTCTTT. Translation: CASSIGGGPNTEAFF.

The rearrangement uses TRBV4-1 and TRBJ2-6, with a tentative D call TRBD1 (5 bases). Trimming removed 0 bases at V and 0 bases at J, with 9 bases between. The CDR3 is 17 amino acids. The germline CDR1 and CDR2 sequences are MGHRA and YSYEKL. The CDR3 is CASSQETVYSGANVLTF. The DNA for the CDR3 is TGCGCCAGCAGCCAAGAGACAGTCTACTCTGGGGCCAACGTCCTGACTTTC.

The chain joins TRBV7-2 to TRBJ2-1, with a possible D match to TRBD2 (5 bases). With 5 bases removed from V and 0 bases from J, the gap between germline ends came to 14 bases. This CDR3 comprises 16 residues. Germline V gene lookup returns CDR1 SGHTA and CDR2 FQGNSA. CDR3 sequence: CASSTYLRGSYNEQFF. Here the CDR3 DNA reads TGTGCCAGCAGCACATATCTTCGGGGCTCCTACAATGAGCAGTTCTTC. The full variable domain, completed using reference TRBV7-2 and TRBJ2-1, is GAGVSQSPSNKVTEKGKDVELRCDPISGHTALYWYRQSLGQGLEFLIYFQGNSAPDKSGLPSDRFSAERTGGSVSTLTIQRTQQEDSAVYLCASSTYLRGSYNEQFFGPGTRLTVL.

This chain joins TRBV27 and TRBJ1-1; 9 nucleotides agree with TRBD1. CDR1 is MNHEY and CDR2 is SMNVEV in the germline V gene (reference sequence). The CDR3 extends over 15 amino acids. V lost 6 bases and J lost 5; bases outside the gene matches: 10. The CDR3 here is CASSRSGTGFTEAFF. In nucleotides, the CDR3 is TGTGCCAGCAGCCGATCCGGGACAGGGTTTACTGAAGCTTTCTTT.

This rearrangement joins TRBV7-2 to TRBJ2-7; maybe TRBD1 (6 bases). The germline CDR1 and CDR2 sequences are SGHTA and FQGNSA. The CDR3 runs to 16 residues. Trimming shortened V by 5 bases and J by 5 bases, and 22 bases separated the two germline ends. CDR3 sequence (DNA): TGTGCCAGCAGCCCCTCCGCCGGGACACGGATTAACGAGCAGTACTTC. This sequence encodes CASSPSAGTRINEQYF. Drawing the rest from reference TRBV7-2 and TRBJ2-7, the complete variable domain is GAGVSQSPSNKVTEKGKDVELRCDPISGHTALYWYRQSLGQGLEFLIYFQGNSAPDKSGLPSDRFSAERTGGSVSTLTIQRTQQEDSAVYLCASSPSAGTRINEQYFGPGTRLTVT.

J is TRBJ1-2 and V is TRBV10-3; 7 bases line up with TRBD1. CDR1 and CDR2 from the germline V gene are ENHRY and SYGVKD. CDR3 length equals 15 residues. Trimming removed 0 bases from V and 0 bases from J; junction bases left unmatched: 1. Here the CDR3 reads CAISESGQANYGYTF. The CDR3 bases are TGTGCCATCAGTGAGTCAGGACAGGCTAACTATGGCTACACCTTC.

The chain employs TRBV7-3 and TRBJ2-3; the D gene is possibly TRBD2 (5 bases). The V end was cut by 2 bases, the J end by 5 bases, with 11 bases between. This CDR3 has 14 residues. CDR1 SGHTA and CDR2 FQGTGA come from the germline V gene. The CDR3 reads CASSLGLAGDTQYF. DNA for the CDR3: TGTGCCAGCAGCTTAGGGCTAGCTGGAGATACGCAGTATTTT.

This chain joins TRBV28 and TRBJ1-1, with unresolved D. The CDR3 contains 12 residues. Germline-derived CDR1 and CDR2 are MDHEN and SYDVKM. V dropped 8 bases and J dropped 4 bases, with 11 bases sitting between them. CDR3 sequence reads: CASRSTSTEAFF. The CDR3 DNA reads TGTGCCAGCCGGTCCACTAGCACTGAAGCTTTCTTT.

This chain links TRBV27 with TRBJ2-3, with TRBD2 matching 13 bases. This CDR3 has 13 amino acids. V lost 4 bases to trimming and J lost 11 bases; unmatched junction nucleotides: 3. Germline V gene lookup returns CDR1 MNHEY and CDR2 SMNVEV (reference sequence). CDR3 coding DNA: TGTGCCAGCAGTTCCCGACTAGCGGGAGGGCAGTATTTT. This translates into CASSSRLAGGQYF.

This chain joins TRBV27 and TRBJ2-3, with 8 bases that match TRBD2. The CDR3 length is 17 residues. Germline-derived CDR1 and CDR2 are MNHEY and SMNVEV (reference sequence). Trimming removed 5 bases from V and 8 bases from J; junction bases left unmatched: 18. CDR3 amino acids: CASSPPSEERGPGTQYF. CDR3 nucleotides: TGTGCCAGCAGTCCCCCCTCCGAGGAGCGGGGGCCAGGTACGCAGTATTTT.

Only one count was recorded for this clone. This chain links TRBV5-1 with TRBJ2-3, with TRBD1 matching over 9 bases. Trimming took 5 bases from V and 1 from J; bases not matched to a gene: 2. The CDR3 covers 14 residues. Germline-derived CDR1 and CDR2 are SGHRS and YFSETQ. The DNA for the CDR3 is TGCGCCAGCAGGGGACAGGGACGCACAGATACGCAGTATTTT. Amino acid sequence: CASRGQGRTDTQYF.

Remarks on this clone: At the DNA level, this CDR3 is encoded by other sequences in the same sample as well. This chain links TRBV24-1 with TRBJ2-3; D remains unclear. The CDR3 spans 13 residues. Germline V gene sequence: CDR1 KGHDR, CDR2 SFDVKD. Trimming shortened V by 6 bases and J by 1 base, and 7 bases separated the two germline ends. CDR3 in amino acids: CATSRGGTDTQYF. CDR3 bases: TGTGCCACCAGTCGCGGTGGCACAGATACGCAGTATTTT.

The V gene is TRBV29-1, the J gene TRBJ2-1, with 7 bases identical to TRBD1. CDR1 is SQVTM, CDR2 ANQGSEA, per germline. The trim removed 6 bases at V and 5 bases at J, leaving 13 bases unmatched. The CDR3 has 15 residues. CDR3 loop: CSVSPARTGHNEQFF. The CDR3 bases are TGCAGCGTGTCCCCGGCCCGGACAGGCCACAATGAGCAGTTCTTC.

In this sample, this clone turned up once. A junction boundary mismatches the germline segment, possibly from a read error. Other DNA sequences from this sample encode an identical CDR3 as well. The V call is TRBV5-1, the J call TRBJ2-7; 10 bases are shared with TRBD1. The CDR3 sequence is 14 residues long. Germline lookup yields CDR1 SGHRS and CDR2 YFSETQ. The CDR3, as DNA: TGCGCCAGCAGATTGGGACAGGGGACCTACGAGCAGTACTTC. It yields the protein CASRLGQGTYEQYF.

This sequence joins TRBV4-3 and TRBJ1-6, with a possible D match to TRBD1 (5 bases). CDR3 length: 15 residues. Germline V lookup: CDR1 LGHNA, CDR2 YSLEER. V was cut by 1 base and J by 4 bases, with 8 bases left in between. The CDR3 nucleotides are TGCGCCAGCAGCCAAGCCAGGGATTATAATTCACCCCTCCACTTT. It specifies CASSQARDYNSPLHF.

The J gene is TRBJ1-5, the V gene TRBV6-1; D may be TRBD1 (5 bases). Trimming removed 4 bases from V and 0 bases from J, with 13 bases in between. CDR1 MNHNS and CDR2 SASEGT come from the germline V gene. This CDR3 has 16 amino acids. CDR3 protein: CASSGGDGHSNQPQHF. The CDR3 coding sequence is TGTGCCAGCAGTGGGGGGGACGGCCATAGCAATCAGCCCCAGCATTTT.

This chain joins TRBV28 and TRBJ2-3; D gene uncertain. The CDR3 is made up of 12 amino acids. Germline V CDR1 and CDR2: MDHEN, SYDVKM. V dropped 5 bases and J dropped 6 bases, with 9 bases sitting between them. The CDR3 here is CASSPRWDTQYF. CDR3 coding DNA: TGTGCCAGCAGTCCTAGGTGGGATACGCAGTATTTT.

In its sample, this clone was seen a few times. The rearrangement joins TRBV24-1 to TRBJ1-5; maybe TRBD1 (5 bases). With 6 bases removed from V and 5 bases from J, the gap between germline ends came to 13 bases. The CDR3 length is 14 residues. Germline V CDR1 and CDR2: KGHDR, SFDVKD. As DNA, the CDR3 is TGTGCCACCAGTAACGGGGGGGGTGATCAGCCCCAGCATTTT. Protein sequence: CATSNGGGDQPQHF.

This chain joins TRBV7-2 and TRBJ2-7; possible D gene TRBD1, 5 bases. This CDR3 spans 13 amino acids. Trimming cost V 5 bases and J 3 bases, with 11 bases left between them. Germline V gene lookup returns CDR1 SGHTA and CDR2 FQGNSA. CDR3 DNA: TGTGCCAGCAGCCAAGGGGTCAACTACGAGCAGTACTTC. This gives the protein CASSQGVNYEQYF.

For this clone: Other DNA sequences of this sample code for an identical CDR3. V is TRBV28 and J is TRBJ1-5; D is ambiguous. V was cut by 2 bases and J by 4 bases, with 3 bases left in between. The CDR3 length is 12 residues. CDR1 MDHEN and CDR2 SYDVKM come from the germline V gene. CDR3 amino acids: CASSLQNQPQHF. CDR3 bases: TGTGCCAGCAGTTTACAGAATCAGCCCCAGCATTTT.

The chain carries TRBV27 and TRBJ1-6, with D possibly being TRBD1 (5 bases). Per the germline V gene, CDR1 is MNHEY and CDR2 is SMNVEV (reference sequence). Trimming pared 5 bases from V and 9 bases from J, leaving 17 bases between. The CDR3 is made up of 15 amino acids. The CDR3: CASSTRPTGGSPLHF. The CDR3 DNA reads TGTGCCAGCAGTACTCGACCAACAGGCGGTTCACCCCTCCACTTT.

This chain uses TRBV7-8 with TRBJ1-2; D possibly corresponds to TRBD1 (5 bases). The V gene lost 0 bases and the J gene lost 4 bases, with 12 bases spanning the gap. The CDR3 length is 15 residues. The germline gives CDR1 SGHVS, CDR2 FQNEAQ. CDR3 nucleotide sequence: TGTGCCAGCAGCTTAGCCCCTGGGACTCTCTATGGCTACACCTTC. Protein product: CASSLAPGTLYGYTF. The full variable domain, its missing parts supplied by reference TRBV7-8 and TRBJ1-2, is GAGVSQSPRYKVAKRGQDVALRCDPISGHVSLFWYQQALGQGPEFLTYFQNEAQLDKSGLPSDRFFAERPEGSVSTLKIQRTQQEDSAVYLCASSLAPGTLYGYTFGSGTRLTVV.

This sequence joins TRBV7-3 and TRBJ1-1; D unclear. V lost 2 bases and J 5 bases, leaving 9 bases between the germline ends. The CDR3 length is 13 residues. CDR1 and CDR2 (germline): SGHTA, FQGTGA. In DNA form, the CDR3 reads TGTGCCAGCAGCTTATACCGGAGGACTGAAGCTTTCTTT. Amino acids: CASSLYRRTEAFF. Using reference TRBV7-3 and TRBJ1-1 for the parts outside the CDR3, the full variable domain is GAGVSQTPSNKVTEKGKYVELRCDPISGHTALYWYRQSLGQGPEFLIYFQGTGAADDSGLPNDRFFAVRPEGSVSTLKIQRTERGDSAVYLCASSLYRRTEAFFGQGTRLTVV.

V gene TRBV3-1 (or the pseudogene TRBV3-2) combines with J gene TRBJ1-3; TRBD1 matches 8 bases. V dropped 1 base and J dropped 0; count of bases not matched to a gene: 8. This CDR3 region has 18 residues. CDR1 and CDR2 (germline): LGHDT, YNNKEL (reference sequence). This CDR3 is CASSQGPPGTGSGNTIYF. In DNA, the CDR3 is TGTGCCAGCAGCCAAGGGCCCCCCGGGACAGGCTCTGGAAACACCATATATTTT.

The gene calls are TRBV7-9 and TRBJ1-1; tentatively, D is TRBD1 (6 bases). Germline V CDR1 and CDR2: SEHNR, FQNEAQ (reference sequence). V lost 3 bases and J lost 1, with 15 bases in between. This CDR3 comprises 16 residues. The CDR3 spells CASSFLQPGQNTEAFF. CDR3 sequence (DNA): TGTGCCAGCAGCTTCCTCCAACCGGGACAGAACACTGAAGCTTTCTTT.

The gene calls are TRBV3-1 (or the pseudogene TRBV3-2) and TRBJ1-3; D possibly corresponds to TRBD1 (6 bases). This CDR3 is built from 15 residues. Trimming removed 6 bases at V and 0 bases at J, with 12 bases between. Germline V gives CDR1 LGHDT, CDR2 YNNKEL (reference sequence). The CDR3 is CASRSTGYSGNTIYF. In DNA, the CDR3 is TGTGCCAGCAGGTCGACAGGCTACTCTGGAAACACCATATATTTT.

V gene TRBV30 combines with J gene TRBJ1-5; a possible D gene is TRBD1 (5 bases). Germline V lookup: CDR1 GTSNPN, CDR2 SVGIG (reference sequence). This CDR3 has 13 residues. The ends were cut back, 4 bases at V and 5 bases at J, with 12 bases in the middle. CDR3 protein: CAWNRQGDQPQHF. In DNA, the CDR3 is TGTGCCTGGAATAGGCAGGGCGATCAGCCCCAGCATTTT.

This chain connects TRBV30 to TRBJ2-7, with D possibly being TRBD2 (5 bases). Germline loops: CDR1 GTSNPN, CDR2 SVGIG (reference sequence). V lost 7 bases and J lost 3, with 7 bases in between. The CDR3 has 10 amino acids. The CDR3, as DNA: TGTGCCTCCGGGGTCTACGAGCAGTACTTC. Translated: CASGVYEQYF.